This T cell receptor beta chain was observed in a study of blood T cell repertoires in COVID-19. Study as a whole: The origin of the acute and convalescent COVID-19 samples was the United States, Italy and Spain. PBMCs, B-cell-depleted T cells, or T cells were the source of the cDNA or gDNA that made up the material.

Methods used by the authors: Reference gene primer amplification gave estimated nucleated cell counts. Assay: immunoSEQ multiplex PCR; the TCRdb copy retains only in-frame clones and omits some. Clonal size and the V and J genes are those of that table, whereas D and trimming came from the DNA. The table shows roughly 100,000 clones, with 75% to 95% occurring only once. V lost 5 bases and J lost 0, with 12 bases in between. The CDR3 contains 15 residues. The V gene's germline CDR1 is SGHRS and CDR2 YFSETQ. V gene TRBV5-1 combines with J gene TRBJ1-5; weak D call: TRBD1 (6 bases). Material for sequencing was peripheral blood. This receptor was identified in a man younger than 30 with acute or convalescent COVID-19. CDR3 in amino acids: CASRRQADSNQPQHF. The CDR3 coding sequence is TGCGCCAGCAGGAGACAGGCCGATAGCAATCAGCCCCAGCATTTT.